Here is one T cell receptor beta chain with its context. No antigen is known for it. The data originate from a study of CD8+CD57+ T cells in acquired aplastic anemia. Study information: DNA recovered from sorted CD4+ and CD8+ cells had a mean of around 3.2 ug. CD4+ cell libraries from healthy donors averaged about 10.8 million reads. Study results and caveats: Between patients and controls, CD8+ Simpson's diversity did not vary significantly.

The study profiled TCR beta VDJ and CDR3 using genomic DNA as template. TCRdb redid the calling of the reads with MiXCR, one entry per CDR3 protein. The data hold some 210,000 distinct CDR3 sequences, with around 63% observed a single time. This CDR3 comprises 13 residues. V was trimmed by 5 bases and J by 0 bases, leaving 5 bases between them. Germline V CDR1 and CDR2: SEHNR, FQNEAQ (reference sequence). The TCR comes from a human donor in good health. The chain couples TRBV7-9 to TRBJ1-3; D ambiguous. The source material was sorted CD4+, CD8+, or CD8+CD57+ T cells (not recorded which) from PBMCs. Here the CDR3 reads CASSPGSGNTIYF. CDR3 DNA: TGTGCCAGCAGCCCAGGCTCTGGAAACACCATATATTTT.